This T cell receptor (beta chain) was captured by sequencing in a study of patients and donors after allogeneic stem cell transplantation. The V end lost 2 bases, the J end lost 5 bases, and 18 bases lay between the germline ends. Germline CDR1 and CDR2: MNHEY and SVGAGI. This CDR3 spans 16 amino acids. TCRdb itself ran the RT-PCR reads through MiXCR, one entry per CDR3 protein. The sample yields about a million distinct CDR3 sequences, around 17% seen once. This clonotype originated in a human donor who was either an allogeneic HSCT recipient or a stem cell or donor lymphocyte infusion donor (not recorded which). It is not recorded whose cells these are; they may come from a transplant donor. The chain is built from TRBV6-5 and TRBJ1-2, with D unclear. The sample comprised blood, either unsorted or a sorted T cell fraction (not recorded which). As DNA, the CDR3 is TGTGCCAGCAGTTACAGGCGGATTCCTCTCCCTTATGGCTACACCTTC. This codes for CASSYRRIPLPYGYTF.